Each of the 14 T cell receptor beta chains below was sequenced from the same sample in a study of PD-L1 blockade in urothelial cancer. Repertoires were generated with immunoSEQ multiplex PCR, while TCRdb's copy carries only in-frame clones and drops some. The table lists about 110,000 clones, approximately 86% of them singletons. The sequencing here drew on PBMCs, taken around atezolizumab (anti-PD-L1) treatment. These receptors were obtained from a man aged 45-65 years with urothelial cancer.

The rearrangement joins TRBV11-2 to TRBJ1-3, with TRBD1 matching 7 bases. Per the germline V gene, CDR1 is SGHAT and CDR2 is FQNNGV. With 5 bases clipped from V and 1 base from J, the junction kept 2 bases outside the gene matches. This CDR3 spans 14 amino acids. The CDR3 loop reads CASSLGQSGNTIYF. The CDR3, as DNA: TGTGCCAGCAGCCTGGGACAGTCTGGAAACACCATATATTTT.

CDR3: CASSFATGGLLSYEQYF. The CDR3 region has the DNA TGTGCCAGCAGTTTCGCGACAGGGGGCTTGCTCTCCTACGAGCAGTACTTC. This chain uses TRBV28 with TRBJ2-7; TRBD1 matches at 10 bases. V shed 3 bases, J shed 0 bases, and the junction held 8 bases outside the gene matches. CDR1 MDHEN and CDR2 SYDVKM come from the germline V gene. The CDR3 runs 17 residues.

The V call is TRBV5-4, the J call TRBJ2-2; TRBD2 might be the D (5 bases). With 4 bases removed from V and 1 base from J, the gap between germline ends came to 8 bases. CDR3 length: 14 residues. Germline V lookup: CDR1 SGHNT, CDR2 YYREEE (reference sequence). CDR3 nucleotides: TGTGCCAGCAGCAGGGAGCGGAACACCGGGGAGCTGTTTTTT. Translated: CASSRERNTGELFF.

The chain has TRBV7-9 and TRBJ2-3; TRBD1 is a possible D gene (5 bases). V lost 3 bases and J lost 1, with 8 bases in between. This CDR3 spans 14 amino acids. Germline CDR1 reads SEHNR; CDR2 reads FQNEAQ (reference sequence). The CDR3 protein is CASSLDTRTDTQYF. For the CDR3, the DNA is TGTGCCAGCAGCTTGGACACCCGCACAGATACGCAGTATTTT.

The rearrangement uses TRBV11-2 and TRBJ2-1; possibly TRBD1 for D (5 bases). Germline loops: CDR1 SGHAT, CDR2 FQNNGV. This CDR3 region has 14 residues. V shed 6 bases and J shed 10 bases, with 19 bases lying between them. The CDR3 nucleotides read TGTGCCAGCAGTCCAGGGTCCAGGCATTGGGAGCAGTTCTTC. It specifies CASSPGSRHWEQFF.

The sample holds a few counts of this clone. The gene calls are TRBV5-1 and TRBJ2-4; D is unresolved. Looked up from germline, CDR1 is SGHRS and CDR2 is YFSETQ. V lost 0 bases, J lost 2 bases, and 6 bases lay in between. This CDR3 region has 14 residues. The CDR3 DNA is TGCGCCAGCAGCTTGGGGGCATCCAAAAACATTCAGTACTTC. Its protein is CASSLGASKNIQYF.

The chain carries TRBV19 and TRBJ2-2; possibly TRBD2 for D (5 bases). The CDR3 is 14 residues long. CDR1 LNHDA and CDR2 SQIVND come from the germline V gene (reference sequence). V lost 6 bases and J lost 8, with 16 bases in between. The CDR3 sequence is CASRGDRMAGELFF. The CDR3 nucleotides are TGTGCCAGTAGGGGAGACCGAATGGCTGGGGAGCTGTTTTTT.

Many counts were recorded for this clone. This chain uses TRBV19 with TRBJ1-1, with TRBD1 matching over 9 bases. This CDR3 is built from 14 residues. From germline, CDR1 is LNHDA and CDR2 SQIVND (reference sequence). V lost 5 bases, J lost 5 bases, and 6 bases stayed unmatched. Here the CDR3 reads CASSYPDRGTEAFF. Here the CDR3 DNA reads TGTGCCAGTAGTTATCCGGACAGGGGTACTGAAGCTTTCTTT.

This CDR3 reads CASSSGPGLRTDTQYF. The DNA of the CDR3 is TGTGCCAGCAGCTCAGGACCGGGACTTCGCACAGATACGCAGTATTTT. The chain has TRBV7-9 and TRBJ2-3; tentative D call: TRBD2 (6 bases). V lost 4 bases and J 1 base, leaving 15 bases between the germline ends. The CDR3 contains 16 residues. Germline CDR1 is SEHNR and CDR2 is FQNEAQ (reference sequence).

V is TRBV29-1 and J is TRBJ2-7; D is perhaps TRBD1 (6 bases). The V end was cut by 0 bases, the J end by 4 bases, with 7 bases between. Per germline, CDR1 SQVTM and CDR2 ANQGSEA. CDR3 length equals 12 residues. In DNA form, the CDR3 reads TGCAGCGTTGAAGACGGACAGTACGAGCAGTACTTC. Its translation is CSVEDGQYEQYF.

A few counts support this clone. The chain links TRBV10-3 to TRBJ2-7, with TRBD2 matching 8 bases. Germline-derived CDR1 and CDR2 are ENHRY and SYGVKD. With V trimmed by 6 bases and J by 5 bases, 15 bases remained unmatched. The length of the CDR3 is 16 residues. CDR3 sequence reads: CAIRGPNRAGDHEQYF. The CDR3 region has the DNA TGTGCCATCAGGGGGCCCAATCGAGCGGGAGACCACGAGCAGTACTTC.

The sample holds one count of this clone. The chain is built from TRBV29-1 and TRBJ2-5, with TRBD1 matching 9 bases. This CDR3 region has 17 residues. V lost 3 bases to trimming and J lost 4 bases; unmatched junction nucleotides: 15. Germline loops: CDR1 SQVTM, CDR2 ANQGSEA. The CDR3 reads CSVEGSAWTGEVETQYF. The CDR3 DNA reads TGCAGCGTTGAGGGGTCGGCCTGGACAGGGGAGGTAGAGACCCAGTACTTC. The full variable domain, completed using reference TRBV29-1 and TRBJ2-5, is SAVISQKPSRDICQRGTSLTIQCQVDSQVTMMFWYRQQPGQSLTLIATANQGSEATYESGFVIDKFPISRPNLTFSTLTVSNMSPEDSSIYLCSVEGSAWTGEVETQYFGPGTRLLVL.

The CDR3 DNA reads as TGTGCCAGCTCACCGAAGCCTTCCGGCAATCAGCCCCAGCATTTT. It is translated as CASSPKPSGNQPQHF. V and J are TRBV18 and TRBJ1-5; D is uncertain. The germline V gene has CDR1 KGHSH and CDR2 LQKENI. Trimming stripped 3 bases from V and 2 bases from J, with 11 bases between. The CDR3 is 15 residues long.

This rearrangement joins TRBV19 to TRBJ2-7; TRBD2 agrees at 11 bases. Losses at the gene ends were 5 bases for V and 2 bases for J; bases not matched to a gene: 2. Germline CDR1 is LNHDA and CDR2 is SQIVND (reference sequence). The CDR3 sequence is 14 residues long. CDR3 nucleotide sequence: TGTGCCAGTAGTTTAGCGGGAGGGCCCTACGAGCAGTACTTC. This sequence encodes CASSLAGGPYEQYF.